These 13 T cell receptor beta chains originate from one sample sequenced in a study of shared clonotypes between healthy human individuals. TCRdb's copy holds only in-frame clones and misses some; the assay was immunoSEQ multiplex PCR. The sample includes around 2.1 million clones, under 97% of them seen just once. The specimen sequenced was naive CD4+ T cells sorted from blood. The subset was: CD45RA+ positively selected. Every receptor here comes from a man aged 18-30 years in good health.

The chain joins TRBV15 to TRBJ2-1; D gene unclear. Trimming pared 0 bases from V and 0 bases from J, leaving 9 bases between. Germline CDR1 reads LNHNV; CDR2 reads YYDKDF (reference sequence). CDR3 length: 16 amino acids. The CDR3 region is CATSRDKLSSYNEQFF. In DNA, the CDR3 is TGTGCCACCAGCAGAGACAAGTTAAGCTCCTACAATGAGCAGTTCTTC.

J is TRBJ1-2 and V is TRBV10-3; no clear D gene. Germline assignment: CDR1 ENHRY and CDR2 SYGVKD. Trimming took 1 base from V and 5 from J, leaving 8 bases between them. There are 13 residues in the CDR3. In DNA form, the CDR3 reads TGTGCCATCAGTGAGTGGAAGGGTTATGGCTACACCTTC. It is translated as CAISEWKGYGYTF.

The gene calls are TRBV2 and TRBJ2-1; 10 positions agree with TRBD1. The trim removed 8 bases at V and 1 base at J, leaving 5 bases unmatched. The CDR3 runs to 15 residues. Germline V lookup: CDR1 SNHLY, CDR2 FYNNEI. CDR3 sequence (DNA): TGTGCCAGCCGACAGGGGGCCTGGTCCTACAATGAGCAGTTCTTC. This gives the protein CASRQGAWSYNEQFF.

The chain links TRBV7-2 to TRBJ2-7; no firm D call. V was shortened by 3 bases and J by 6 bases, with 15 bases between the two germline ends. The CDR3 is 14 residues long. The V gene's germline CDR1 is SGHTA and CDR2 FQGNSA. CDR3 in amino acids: CASSFSIRVGEQYF. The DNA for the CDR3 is TGTGCCAGCAGCTTTAGTATACGAGTGGGCGAGCAGTACTTC.

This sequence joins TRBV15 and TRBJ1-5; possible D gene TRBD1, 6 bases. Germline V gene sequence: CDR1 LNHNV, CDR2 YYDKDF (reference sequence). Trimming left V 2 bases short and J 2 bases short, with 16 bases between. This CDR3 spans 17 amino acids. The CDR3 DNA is TGTGCCACCAGCAGATCGGAGGGGGTCCTGCGCAATCAGCCCCAGCATTTT. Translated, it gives CATSRSEGVLRNQPQHF.

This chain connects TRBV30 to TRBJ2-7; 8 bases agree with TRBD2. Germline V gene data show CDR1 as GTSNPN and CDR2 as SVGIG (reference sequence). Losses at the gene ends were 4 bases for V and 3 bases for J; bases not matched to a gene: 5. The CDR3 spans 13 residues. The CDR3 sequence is CAWIRAGVYEQYF. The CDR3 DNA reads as TGTGCCTGGATACGAGCGGGGGTCTACGAGCAGTACTTC.

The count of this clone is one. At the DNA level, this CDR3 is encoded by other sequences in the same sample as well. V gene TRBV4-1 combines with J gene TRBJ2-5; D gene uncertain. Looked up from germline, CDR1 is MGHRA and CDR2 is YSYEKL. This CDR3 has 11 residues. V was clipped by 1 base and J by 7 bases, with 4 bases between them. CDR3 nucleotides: TGCGCCAGCAGCCAAGGTGGGACCCAGTACTTC. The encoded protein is CASSQGGTQYF.

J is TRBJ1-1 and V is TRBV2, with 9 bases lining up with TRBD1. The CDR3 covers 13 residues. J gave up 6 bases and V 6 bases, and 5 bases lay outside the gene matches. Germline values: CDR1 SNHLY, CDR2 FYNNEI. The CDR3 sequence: CASRDRGSAEAFF. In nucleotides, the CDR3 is TGTGCCAGCAGGGACAGGGGTTCGGCTGAAGCTTTCTTT. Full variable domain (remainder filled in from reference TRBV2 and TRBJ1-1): EPEVTQTPSHQVTQMGQEVILRCVPISNHLYFYWYRQILGQKVEFLVSFYNNEISEKSEIFDDQFSVERPDGSNFTLKIRSTKLEDSAMYFCASRDRGSAEAFFGQGTRLTVV.

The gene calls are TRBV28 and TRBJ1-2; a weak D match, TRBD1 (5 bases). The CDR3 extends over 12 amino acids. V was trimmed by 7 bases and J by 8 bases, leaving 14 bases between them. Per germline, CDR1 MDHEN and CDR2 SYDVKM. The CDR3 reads CASTQGREGYTF. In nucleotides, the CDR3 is TGTGCCAGCACCCAGGGAAGGGAAGGCTACACCTTC.

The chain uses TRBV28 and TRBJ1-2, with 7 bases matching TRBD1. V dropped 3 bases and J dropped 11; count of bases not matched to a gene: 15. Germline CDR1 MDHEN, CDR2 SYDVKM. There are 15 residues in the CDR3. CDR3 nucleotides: TGTGCCAGCAGTTTTTCCCCTAATACCGGGACAGCTTACACCTTC. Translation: CASSFSPNTGTAYTF.

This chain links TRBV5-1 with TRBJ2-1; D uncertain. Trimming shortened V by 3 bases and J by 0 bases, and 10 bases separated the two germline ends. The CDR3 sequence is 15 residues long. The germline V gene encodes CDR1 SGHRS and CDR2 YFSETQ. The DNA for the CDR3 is TGCGCCAGCAGCTACGTGATAAGCTCCTACAATGAGCAGTTCTTC. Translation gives CASSYVISSYNEQFF.

The CDR3, as DNA: TGTGCCAGCAGTGACTGGACAGTTGGGACGAATGAGCAGTTCTTC. Encoded protein: CASSDWTVGTNEQFF. This chain joins TRBV25-1 and TRBJ2-1; the D gene is possibly TRBD1 (6 bases). Trimming took off 3 bases at V and 7 bases at J, with 16 bases between the two ends. The CDR3 sequence is 15 residues long. Germline V gene lookup returns CDR1 MGHDK and CDR2 SYGVNS.

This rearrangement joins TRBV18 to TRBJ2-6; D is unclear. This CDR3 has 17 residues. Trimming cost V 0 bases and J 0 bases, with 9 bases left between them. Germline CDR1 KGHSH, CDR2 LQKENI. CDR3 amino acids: CASSPPVSFSGANVLTF. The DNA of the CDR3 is TGTGCCAGCTCACCACCGGTCAGCTTCTCTGGGGCCAACGTCCTGACTTTC.